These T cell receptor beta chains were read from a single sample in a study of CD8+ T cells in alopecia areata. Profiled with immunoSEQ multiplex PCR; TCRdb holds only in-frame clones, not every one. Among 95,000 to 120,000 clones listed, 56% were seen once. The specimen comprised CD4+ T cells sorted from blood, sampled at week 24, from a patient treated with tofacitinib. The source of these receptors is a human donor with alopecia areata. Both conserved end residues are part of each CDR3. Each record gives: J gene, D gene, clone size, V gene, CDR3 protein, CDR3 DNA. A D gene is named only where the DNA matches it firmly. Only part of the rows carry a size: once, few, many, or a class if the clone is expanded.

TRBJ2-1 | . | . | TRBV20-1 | CSAWNNEQFF | TGCAGTGCTTGGAACAATGAGCAGTTCTTC
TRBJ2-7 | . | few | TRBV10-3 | CAIRATSYEQYF | TGTGCCATCAGGGCCACTAGCTACGAGCAGTACTTC
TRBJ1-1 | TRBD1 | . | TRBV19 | CASSIDREGEAFF | TGTGCCAGTAGTATCGACAGGGAAGGTGAAGCTTTCTTT
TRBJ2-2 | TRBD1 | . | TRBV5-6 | CASSLRDRGFVGELFF | TGTGCCAGCAGCTTGAGGGACAGGGGGTTCGTCGGGGAGCTGTTTTTT
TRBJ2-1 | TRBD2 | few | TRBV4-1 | CASSQRTSGGAANEQFF | TGCGCCAGCAGCCAGCGGACTAGCGGGGGGGCGGCAAATGAGCAGTTCTTC
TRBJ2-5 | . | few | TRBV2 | CASRRSQETQYF | TGTGCCAGCAGGAGGTCACAAGAGACCCAGTACTTC
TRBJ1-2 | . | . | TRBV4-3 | CASSEGGNNYGYTF | TGCGCCAGCAGCGAGGGGGGTAACAACTATGGCTACACCTTC
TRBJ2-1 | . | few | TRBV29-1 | CSVAGGDIRNEQFF | TGCAGCGTTGCGGGCGGGGACATAAGGAATGAGCAGTTCTTC
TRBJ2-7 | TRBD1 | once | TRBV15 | CATSRDRGSYEQYF | TGTGCCACCAGCAGGGACAGGGGGTCCTACGAGCAGTACTTC
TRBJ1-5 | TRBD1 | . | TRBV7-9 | CASSLAFGQGSQPQHF | TGTGCCAGCAGCTTAGCATTTGGACAGGGTTCGCAGCCCCAGCATTTT
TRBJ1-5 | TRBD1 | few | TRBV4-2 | CASSPSGGANQPQHF | TGTGCCAGCAGCCCATCAGGGGGCGCCAATCAGCCCCAGCATTTT